Below are 27 T cell receptor beta chains sequenced from a single sample in a study of T cells after yellow fever vaccination. TCRdb fed the 5' RACE reads into MiXCR, producing one record per CDR3 protein. The table has approximately 580,000 distinct CDR3 sequences, less than 20% seen once; the top ten hold roughly 17%. The sample consisted of PBMCs, taken 5 days after the first yellow fever vaccination. Every receptor here comes from a young man who received the YFV17D yellow fever vaccine.

The chain joins TRBV7-9 to TRBJ2-7; D remains unclear. V lost 1 base, J lost 9 bases, and 10 bases lay in between. Germline V gene lookup returns CDR1 SEHNR and CDR2 FQNEAQ (reference sequence). The CDR3 covers 12 residues. The CDR3 bases are TGTGCCAGCAGCTTAGGGGCCGATGGGCAGTACGTC. This translates into CASSLGADGQYV.

The sample holds a few counts of this clonotype. This chain links TRBV7-2 with TRBJ2-7; 8 bases map to TRBD2. This CDR3 has 14 amino acids. Germline assignment: CDR1 SGHTA and CDR2 FQGNSA. Losses at the gene ends were 3 bases for V and 7 bases for J; bases not matched to a gene: 8. The CDR3 spells CASSFGGVGGEQYF. DNA for the CDR3: TGTGCCAGCAGCTTCGGGGGGGTGGGTGGTGAGCAGTACTTC. Using reference TRBV7-2 and TRBJ2-7 for the parts outside the CDR3, the full variable domain is GAGVSQSPSNKVTEKGKDVELRCDPISGHTALYWYRQSLGQGLEFLIYFQGNSAPDKSGLPSDRFSAERTGGSVSTLTIQRTQQEDSAVYLCASSFGGVGGEQYFGPGTRLTVT.

The chain recombines TRBV5-6 with TRBJ2-2; unclear D gene. Per germline, CDR1 SGHDT and CDR2 YYEEEE. The CDR3 has 17 residues. V lost 1 base, J lost 4 bases, and 17 bases lay in between. The DNA for the CDR3 is TGTGCCAGCAGCTTGATCACAGTTCCACTATCCACCGGGGAGCTGTTTTTT. Encoded protein: CASSLITVPLSTGELFF.

This clonotype was seen just once. The chain carries TRBV27 and TRBJ2-2; D uncertain. V gave up 7 bases and J gave up 0 bases, with 12 bases separating them. Per the germline V gene, CDR1 is MNHEY and CDR2 is SMNVEV (reference sequence). The CDR3 consists of 15 residues. The CDR3 protein is CASTQNSPNTGELFF. CDR3 DNA: TGTGCCAGCACCCAAAACTCGCCGAACACCGGGGAGCTGTTTTTT.

This clonotype was observed at least ten times. The chain is built from TRBV21-1 and TRBJ2-2; the table's TRBD2 call for D was not verified on the DNA. TRBV21-1 is labeled a pseudogene. The CDR3 totals 20 residues. In DNA form, the CDR3 reads TGTGCCAGCAGCAAAAGGCGGCTAGCGTACACTCCTGCGGGGACCGGGGAGCTGTTTTTT. Protein: CASSKRRLAYTPAGTGELFF.

This clonotype was detected ten times or more. The V and J genes are TRBV30 and TRBJ2-2; D is uncertain. The germline V and J ends were trimmed by 3 bases and 12 bases, with 20 bases remaining between them. The CDR3 runs 14 residues. Germline assignment: CDR1 GTSNPN and CDR2 SVGIG (reference sequence). CDR3 in DNA: TGTGCCTGGAGCACGACTGACTTCATCACGAAGCTGTTTTTT. As protein: CAWSTTDFITKLFF.

The chain links TRBV24-1 to TRBJ1-1; the D is unclear. V lost 7 bases and J 4 bases, leaving 12 bases between the germline ends. CDR3 length: 13 amino acids. Looked up from germline, CDR1 is KGHDR and CDR2 is SFDVKD. CDR3 region: CATRDTRSTEAFF. The CDR3 nucleotides read TGTGCCACCAGGGATACACGATCCACTGAAGCTTTCTTT.

This clonotype was counted at least ten times. The chain employs TRBV7-2 and TRBJ2-5; 9 bases agree with TRBD2. V trimming: 2 bases; J trimming: 2 bases; junction bases outside the gene matches: 6. CDR1 is SGHTA and CDR2 is FQGNSA in the germline V gene. The CDR3 consists of 16 residues. The CDR3 region is CASSLMGLATQETQYF. The CDR3 nucleotides read TGTGCCAGCAGCTTAATGGGACTAGCTACTCAAGAGACCCAGTACTTC.

This clonotype turned up a few times. V is TRBV18 and J is TRBJ1-2; no clear D. The V and J ends lost 5 bases and 0 bases respectively, with 10 bases between them. Germline V gene data show CDR1 as KGHSH and CDR2 as LQKENI. The CDR3 has 14 residues. The CDR3 here is CASSGPRPNYGYTF. CDR3 DNA sequence: TGTGCCAGCTCAGGGCCGCGACCTAACTATGGCTACACCTTC.

V usage is TRBV19 and J usage is TRBJ2-3, with 13 bases fitting TRBD2. The J segment lost 6 bases and the V segment lost 9 bases, leaving 9 bases of the junction unmatched. CDR1 is LNHDA and CDR2 is SQIVND in the germline V gene (reference sequence). The CDR3 length is 15 residues. For the CDR3, the DNA is TGTGCCAGCCGGGCGGGACTAGCGGGGTCGGATACGCAGTATTTT. It specifies CASRAGLAGSDTQYF.

The chain employs TRBV7-6 and TRBJ1-6, with D uncertain. The CDR3 extends over 14 amino acids. V was cut by 2 bases and J by 5 bases, with 7 bases left in between. CDR1 is SGHVS and CDR2 is FNYEAQ in the germline V gene. The DNA of the CDR3 is TGTGCCAGCAGCTTAATAGTCGATAATTCACCCCTCCACTTT. Its protein is CASSLIVDNSPLHF.

The chain recombines TRBV18 with TRBJ2-5; possibly TRBD1 for D (6 bases). CDR1 is KGHSH and CDR2 is LQKENI in the germline V gene. The CDR3 has 14 residues. Trimming removed 6 bases from V and 5 bases from J, with 16 bases in between. The CDR3 loop is CASSLIRGGETQYF. CDR3 bases: TGTGCCAGCTCCCTTATCAGGGGTGGTGAGACCCAGTACTTC.

The rearrangement joins TRBV7-3 to TRBJ2-3; a possible D gene is TRBD2 (7 bases). CDR1 is SGHTA, CDR2 FQGTGA, per germline. The CDR3 is 13 residues long. Trimming stripped 3 bases from V and 9 bases from J, with 13 bases between. The CDR3 nucleotides are TGTGCCAGCAGCTTTGGGGGGGCAGGAACGCAGTATTTT. Protein: CASSFGGAGTQYF.

For this clonotype: An end of the junction does not agree with germline; a read error may underlie this. The rearrangement links TRBV11-2 to TRBJ1-1; the D gene is possibly TRBD1 (5 bases). Germline V gives CDR1 SGHAT, CDR2 FQNNGV. This CDR3 region has 13 residues. The CDR3 region has the DNA TGTACCAGCAGCACCGGGGGGGACACTGAAGCTTTCTTT. Translation: CTSSTGGDTEAFF.

This clonotype was found a few times. The chain links TRBV20-1 to TRBJ1-6; 7 bases fit TRBD1. Germline V CDR1 and CDR2: DFQATT, SNEGSKA (reference sequence). The V segment lost 2 bases and the J segment 4 bases; nucleotides outside the gene matches: 5. The CDR3 loop spans 15 amino acids. The CDR3 DNA reads TGCAGTGCTAGACTACCGGGACAGTATAATTCACCCCTCCACTTT. Protein sequence: CSARLPGQYNSPLHF.

The chain has TRBV18 and TRBJ2-7, with 8 positions matching TRBD1. Germline V gives CDR1 KGHSH, CDR2 LQKENI. Trimming removed 4 bases from V and 4 bases from J; junction bases left unmatched: 12. The CDR3 loop spans 16 amino acids. The CDR3 bases are TGTGCCAGCTCACTTCAGGGGGCGCGCGGGCCTTACGAGCAGTACTTC. Translating gives CASSLQGARGPYEQYF.

This clonotype has at least ten counts. The chain employs TRBV29-1 and TRBJ2-3; 10 bases fit TRBD2. The J segment lost 3 bases and the V segment lost 6 bases, leaving 3 bases of the junction unmatched. Germline V lookup: CDR1 SQVTM, CDR2 ANQGSEA. This CDR3 region has 13 residues. This chain's CDR3 is CSVLLAGTDTQYF. The CDR3 DNA sequence: TGCAGCGTGTTACTAGCGGGGACAGATACGCAGTATTTT.

In this sample, this clonotype turned up a few times. V is TRBV5-5 and J is TRBJ2-1, with TRBD2 as a possible D gene (5 bases). Germline V gene sequence: CDR1 SGHKS, CDR2 YYEKEE (reference sequence). V lost 4 bases to trimming and J lost 14 bases, with 13 bases between them. The CDR3 is made up of 11 amino acids. The CDR3 coding sequence is TGTGCCAGCAGCCCGGGAACCCTCAAGTTCTTC. This codes for CASSPGTLKFF.

The V call is TRBV5-6, the J call TRBJ1-1, with 10 bases matching TRBD1. J gave up 7 bases and V 3 bases, and 3 bases lay outside the gene matches. The CDR3 extends over 13 amino acids. CDR1 SGHDT and CDR2 YYEEEE come from the germline V gene. CDR3 amino acids: CASSWGQGLEAFF. CDR3 coding DNA: TGTGCCAGCAGCTGGGGACAGGGGCTTGAAGCTTTCTTT.

At least ten counts were recorded for this clonotype. The J gene is TRBJ2-1, the V gene TRBV6-5, with 12 bases that match TRBD2. V lost 2 bases and J lost 12; bases outside the gene matches: 8. Germline-derived CDR1 and CDR2 are MNHEY and SVGAGI. This CDR3 comprises 15 residues. CDR3 region: CASSYRASGGARQFF. In DNA form, the CDR3 reads TGTGCCAGCAGTTACAGGGCTAGCGGGGGGGCAAGGCAGTTCTTC.

The chain carries TRBV7-9 and TRBJ2-3, with D uncertain. Germline V gene data show CDR1 as SEHNR and CDR2 as FQNEAQ (reference sequence). Trimming cost V 1 base and J 2 bases, with 13 bases left between them. The length of the CDR3 is 16 residues. The DNA for the CDR3 is TGTGCCAGCAGCTTAGTATTCGTACAGCCCACAGATACGCAGTATTTT. The encoded protein is CASSLVFVQPTDTQYF.

This clonotype was seen at least ten times. In nucleotides, the CDR3 is TGTGCCAGCAGCTCGTGGACAGAGTATTATGGCTACACCTTC. Its protein product is CASSSWTEYYGYTF. The J gene is TRBJ1-2, the V gene TRBV7-9; a possible D gene is TRBD1 (6 bases). The germline V and J ends were trimmed by 4 bases and 5 bases, with 14 bases remaining between them. The V gene's germline CDR1 is SEHNR and CDR2 FQNEAQ (reference sequence). The CDR3 sequence is 14 residues long.

This clonotype has a single count. The chain couples TRBV20-1 to TRBJ2-3; D ambiguous. There are 11 residues in the CDR3. Trimming took off 3 bases at V and 8 bases at J, with 9 bases between the two ends. Germline V CDR1 and CDR2: DFQATT, SNEGSKA (reference sequence). In DNA, the CDR3 is TGCAGTGCTAGGCCCTCCGGTACGCAGTATTTT. It codes for CSARPSGTQYF.

This clonotype has a handful of counts. The CDR3 spells CASSDPRGAEETQYF. The CDR3 DNA reads TGTGCCAGCAGCGACCCCAGGGGAGCCGAAGAGACCCAGTACTTC. This chain links TRBV7-9 with TRBJ2-5; TRBD1 is a possible D gene (6 bases). Germline V gene sequence: CDR1 SEHNR, CDR2 FQNEAQ (reference sequence). This CDR3 has 15 residues. V dropped 5 bases and J dropped 3 bases, with 16 bases sitting between them.

The chain combines TRBV20-1 with TRBJ1-5; D ambiguous. The V gene's germline CDR1 is DFQATT and CDR2 SNEGSKA (reference sequence). The CDR3 totals 13 residues. With 6 bases removed from V and 2 bases from J, the gap between germline ends came to 11 bases. CDR3 nucleotides: TGCAGTGCGTCCGGGGATCGCAATCAGCCCCAGCATTTT. Translated: CSASGDRNQPQHF.

Only a few counts were recorded for this clonotype. This rearrangement joins TRBV7-9 to TRBJ1-2; D not certain. Germline CDR1 is SEHNR and CDR2 is FQNEAQ (reference sequence). The CDR3 is 14 amino acids. Trimming removed 5 bases at V and 4 bases at J, with 14 bases between. As DNA, the CDR3 is TGTGCCAGCAGCCCCATTTTGCCAGGCTATGGCTACACCTTC. Its translation: CASSPILPGYGYTF. The full variable domain, completed using reference TRBV7-9 and TRBJ1-2, is DTGVSQNPRHKITKRGQNVTFRCDPISEHNRLYWYRQTLGQGPEFLTYFQNEAQLEKSRLLSDRFSAERPKGSFSTLEIQRTEQGDSAMYLCASSPILPGYGYTFGSGTRLTVV.

The sample holds a few counts of this clonotype. The chain combines TRBV28 with TRBJ2-1, with 7 bases lining up with TRBD1. CDR3 length: 14 amino acids. Germline V lookup: CDR1 MDHEN, CDR2 SYDVKM. With V trimmed by 1 base and J by 12 bases, 9 bases remained unmatched. Written as DNA, the CDR3 is TGTGCCAGCAGTTTATCCGGACAGGAGAAAAGGCAGTTCTTC. This translates into CASSLSGQEKRQFF.